What follows are 15 T cell receptor beta chains derived from one specimen sequenced in a study of blood T cells in healthy people across ages. The use of a sample-barcoded 5' primer and a J-beta primer mix characterized a second PCR of roughly 6 to 11 cycles. TCRdb analysed the 5' RACE reads with MiXCR anew, one entry per CDR3 protein. The data contain roughly 830,000 distinct CDR3 sequences, 55% to 65% of them singletons. Sequencing was performed on blood. These receptors were obtained from a man aged 30 to 45 in good health.

V gene TRBV5-1 combines with J gene TRBJ2-1; D is unclear. The germline CDR1 and CDR2 sequences are SGHRS and YFSETQ. V lost 0 bases and J 6 bases, leaving 10 bases between the germline ends. CDR3 size: 14 residues. The CDR3 sequence is CASSLATWGNEQFF. The DNA of the CDR3 is TGCGCCAGCAGCTTGGCCACGTGGGGCAATGAGCAGTTCTTC.

This chain links TRBV6-6 with TRBJ1-2; 9 bases are a match to TRBD1. This CDR3 is 15 amino acids long. With V trimmed by 2 bases and J by 6 bases, 7 bases remained unmatched. Germline V gives CDR1 MNHNY, CDR2 SVGAGI (reference sequence). CDR3 sequence reads: CASSYAGQGLDGYTF. CDR3 in DNA: TGTGCCAGCAGTTACGCCGGACAGGGGTTGGATGGCTACACCTTC.

The chain has TRBV20-1 and TRBJ2-4, with 7 positions matching TRBD2. V gave up 0 bases and J gave up 1 base; unmatched junction bases: 6. This CDR3 has 16 amino acids. Germline V CDR1 and CDR2: DFQATT, SNEGSKA (reference sequence). CDR3 nucleotides: TGCAGTGCTAGAGATTCGGGGGGATCGGCCAAAAACATTCAGTACTTC. Translated: CSARDSGGSAKNIQYF.

The CDR3: CASSFWQGVGETQYF. The CDR3 DNA reads as TGTGCCAGCAGTTTTTGGCAGGGGGTCGGAGAGACCCAGTACTTC. The rearrangement joins TRBV12-3 or TRBV12-4 to TRBJ2-5, with 7 bases that match TRBD1. The CDR3 is 15 residues long. J was trimmed by 4 bases and V by 3 bases; bases with no gene match: 8.

There are many counts of this clonotype. The genes are TRBV29-1 and TRBJ1-2, with 10 bases identical to TRBD1. Germline V lookup: CDR1 SQVTM, CDR2 ANQGSEA. Trimming at V came to 5 bases and at J to 6 bases, leaving 3 bases not matched to a gene. This CDR3 is 12 amino acids long. The CDR3 nucleotides are TGCAGCGTTTCGGGACAGGGGAATGGCTACACCTTC. It encodes CSVSGQGNGYTF.

The chain links TRBV7-2 to TRBJ2-7; 11 bases fit TRBD2. Germline assignment: CDR1 SGHTA and CDR2 FQGNSA. The junction had 5 bases not matched to a gene; V was cut back by 5 bases and J by 2 bases. The CDR3 sequence is 15 residues long. This CDR3 reads CASSRLAGGAYEQYF. CDR3 DNA: TGTGCCAGCAGCCGTCTAGCGGGGGGTGCCTACGAGCAGTACTTC.

There are a few counts of this clonotype. The chain couples TRBV12-3 or TRBV12-4 to TRBJ1-2, with 9 bases lining up with TRBD1. This CDR3 spans 12 amino acids. J lost 8 bases, V lost 6 bases, and 4 bases had no gene match. This chain's CDR3 is CASRRTGEGYTF. The CDR3 DNA is TGTGCCAGCAGACGGACAGGGGAGGGCTACACCTTC.

This clonotype was observed a few times. The rearrangement joins TRBV24-1 to TRBJ2-1, with D possibly matching TRBD1 (6 bases). The germline V gene encodes CDR1 KGHDR and CDR2 SFDVKD. This CDR3 is 16 amino acids long. Trimming left V 3 bases short and J 4 bases short, with 15 bases between. The CDR3 DNA is TGTGCCACCAGTGATCCCGGGACACCAGCTTACAATGAGCAGTTCTTC. This sequence encodes CATSDPGTPAYNEQFF.

This chain joins TRBV12-3 or TRBV12-4 and TRBJ2-7; TRBD2 agrees at 10 bases. The trim removed 2 bases at V and 7 bases at J, leaving 11 bases unmatched. CDR3 length: 16 residues. CDR3 residues: CASSLKAGGAGREQYF. CDR3 bases: TGTGCCAGCAGTTTAAAAGCGGGGGGGGCGGGGAGAGAGCAGTACTTC.

The chain combines TRBV28 with TRBJ2-5; D may match TRBD1 or TRBD2 (6 bases each). The germline V and J ends were trimmed by 5 bases and 5 bases, with 15 bases remaining between them. The length of the CDR3 is 14 residues. Germline values: CDR1 MDHEN, CDR2 SYDVKM. The CDR3 coding sequence is TGTGCCAGCAGTATAATTACAGGGAGGGAGACCCAGTACTTC. Its translation is CASSIITGRETQYF.

V and J are TRBV6-2 or TRBV6-3 and TRBJ2-3; D is uncertain. V lost 7 bases and J 2 bases, leaving 10 bases between the germline ends. The CDR3 spans 13 residues. The germline gives CDR1 MNHEY, CDR2 SVGEGT. DNA of the CDR3: TGTGCCAGCACCAACTCAGACACAGATACGCAGTATTTT. It translates to CASTNSDTDTQYF.

The chain is built from TRBV20-1 and TRBJ1-4; TRBD1 might be the D (5 bases). Germline V CDR1 and CDR2: DFQATT, SNEGSKA (reference sequence). With 5 bases removed from V and 8 bases from J, the gap between germline ends came to 15 bases. CDR3 length: 13 amino acids. The CDR3 loop is CSAFRGVEEKLFF. The CDR3, as DNA: TGCAGTGCTTTTAGGGGTGTTGAGGAAAAACTGTTTTTT.

The chain employs TRBV5-1 and TRBJ1-3; the D is unclear. Germline V gene lookup returns CDR1 SGHRS and CDR2 YFSETQ. CDR3 length equals 14 residues. V lost 0 bases to trimming and J lost 2 bases, with 6 bases between them. The CDR3 bases are TGCGCCAGCAGCTTGGTTGGGGCTGGAAACACCATATATTTT. It translates to CASSLVGAGNTIYF.

V usage is TRBV20-1 and J usage is TRBJ2-1; no firm D call. V was trimmed by 1 base and J by 8 bases, leaving 18 bases between them. This CDR3 has 15 amino acids. In germline, CDR1 is DFQATT, CDR2 SNEGSKA (reference sequence). Here the CDR3 reads CSARARVTPSHEQFF. The CDR3 nucleotides read TGCAGTGCTAGAGCCCGGGTGACACCTTCTCATGAGCAGTTCTTC.

The rearrangement joins TRBV7-2 to TRBJ1-2; 9 bases map to TRBD1. CDR1 and CDR2 (germline): SGHTA, FQGNSA. V lost 3 bases to trimming and J lost 6 bases; unmatched junction nucleotides: 2. CDR3 size: 13 residues. CDR3 in DNA: TGTGCCAGCAGCTTTAACAGGGGGCATGGCTACACCTTC. Protein sequence: CASSFNRGHGYTF.